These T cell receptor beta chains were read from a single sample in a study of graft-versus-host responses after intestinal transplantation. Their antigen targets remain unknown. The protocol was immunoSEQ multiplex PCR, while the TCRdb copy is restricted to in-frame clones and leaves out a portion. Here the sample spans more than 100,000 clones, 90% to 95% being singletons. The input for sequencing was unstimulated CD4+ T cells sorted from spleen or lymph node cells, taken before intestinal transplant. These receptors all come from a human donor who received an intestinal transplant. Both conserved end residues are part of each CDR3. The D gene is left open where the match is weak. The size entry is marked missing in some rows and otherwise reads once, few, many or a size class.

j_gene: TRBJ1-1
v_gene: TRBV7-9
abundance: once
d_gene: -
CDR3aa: CASSLWGNTEAFF
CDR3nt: TGTGCCAGCAGCTTATGGGGGAACACTGAAGCTTTCTTT

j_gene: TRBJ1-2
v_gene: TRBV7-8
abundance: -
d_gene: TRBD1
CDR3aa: CASSLGYGGGMYGYTF
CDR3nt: TGTGCCAGCAGCTTAGGGTATGGAGGGGGCATGTATGGCTACACCTTC

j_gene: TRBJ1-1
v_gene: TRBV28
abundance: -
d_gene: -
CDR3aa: CASSLGGRGSEAFF
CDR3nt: TGTGCCAGCAGTTTAGGGGGTAGAGGCTCTGAAGCTTTCTTT

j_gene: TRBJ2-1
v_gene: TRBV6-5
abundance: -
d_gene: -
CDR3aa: CASSYSTGFNEQFF
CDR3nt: TGTGCCAGCAGTTACTCCACAGGGTTCAATGAGCAGTTCTTC

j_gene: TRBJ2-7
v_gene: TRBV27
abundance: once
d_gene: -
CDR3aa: CASSLGYEQYF
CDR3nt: TGTGCCAGCAGTTTAGGCTACGAGCAGTACTTC

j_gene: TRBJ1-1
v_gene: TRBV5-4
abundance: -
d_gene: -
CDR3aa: CASSPGGFTEAFF
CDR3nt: TGTGCCAGCAGCCCTGGGGGGTTCACTGAAGCTTTCTTT

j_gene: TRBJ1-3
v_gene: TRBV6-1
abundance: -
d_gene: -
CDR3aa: CASSGGSGNTIYF
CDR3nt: TGTGCCAGCAGCGGGGGTTCTGGAAACACCATATATTTT

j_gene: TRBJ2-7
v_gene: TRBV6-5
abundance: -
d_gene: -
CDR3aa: CASSPWGRAYEQYF
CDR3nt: TGTGCCAGCAGTCCCTGGGGCCGGGCCTACGAGCAGTACTTC

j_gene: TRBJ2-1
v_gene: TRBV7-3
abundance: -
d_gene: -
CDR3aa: CASSLLGRSSWSEQFF
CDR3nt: TGTGCCAGCAGCTTACTCGGTCGATCTAGCTGGAGTGAGCAGTTCTTC

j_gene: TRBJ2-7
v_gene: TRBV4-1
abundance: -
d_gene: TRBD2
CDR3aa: CASSLGLAGYEQYF
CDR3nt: TGCGCCAGCAGCCTCGGGCTAGCGGGGTACGAGCAGTACTTC

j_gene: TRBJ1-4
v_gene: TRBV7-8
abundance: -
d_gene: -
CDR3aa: CASSPKAGFNEKLFF
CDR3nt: TGTGCCAGCAGCCCCAAGGCAGGCTTTAATGAAAAACTGTTTTTT

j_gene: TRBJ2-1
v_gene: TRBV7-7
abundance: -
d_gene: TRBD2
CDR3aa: CASSLAAGTSGLNEQFF
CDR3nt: TGTGCTAGCAGCCTAGCCGCCGGGACTAGCGGCTTGAATGAGCAGTTCTTC

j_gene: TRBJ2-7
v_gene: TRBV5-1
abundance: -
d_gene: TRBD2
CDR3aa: CASSVGLAYEQYF
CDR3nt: TGCGCCAGCAGCGTGGGACTAGCCTACGAGCAGTACTTC

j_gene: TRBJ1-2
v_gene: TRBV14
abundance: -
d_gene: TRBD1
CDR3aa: CASSRGQGVSYTF
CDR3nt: TGTGCCAGCAGCCGCGGACAGGGAGTTAGCTACACCTTC

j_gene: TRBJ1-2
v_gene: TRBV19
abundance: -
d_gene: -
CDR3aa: CASRWQNDGYTF
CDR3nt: TGTGCCAGTAGATGGCAGAACGATGGCTACACCTTC

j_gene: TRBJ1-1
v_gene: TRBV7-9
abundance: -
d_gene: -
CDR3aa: CASSNRDTEAFF
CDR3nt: TGTGCCAGCAGCAATCGGGATACTGAAGCTTTCTTT

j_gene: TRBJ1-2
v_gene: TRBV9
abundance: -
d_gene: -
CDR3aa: CASSVGQATYGYTF
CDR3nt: TGTGCCAGCAGCGTAGGGCAGGCTACCTATGGCTACACCTTC

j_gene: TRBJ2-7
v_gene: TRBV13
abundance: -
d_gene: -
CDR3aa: CASSFLPYEQYF
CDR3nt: TGTGCCAGCAGCTTCCTCCCATACGAGCAGTACTTC

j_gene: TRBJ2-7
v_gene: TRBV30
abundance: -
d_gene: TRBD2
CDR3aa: CAWSKLAVISSYEQYF
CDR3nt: TGTGCCTGGAGTAAGCTAGCGGTTATAAGCTCCTACGAGCAGTACTTC

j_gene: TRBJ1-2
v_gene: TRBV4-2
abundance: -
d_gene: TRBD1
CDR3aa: CASSYRDRENYGYTF
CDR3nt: TGTGCCAGCAGCTACCGGGACAGGGAAAACTATGGCTACACCTTC

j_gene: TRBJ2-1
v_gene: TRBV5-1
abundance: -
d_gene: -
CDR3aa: CASSLVSGAPREQFF
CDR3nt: TGCGCCAGCAGCTTGGTATCCGGGGCCCCTAGGGAGCAGTTCTTC

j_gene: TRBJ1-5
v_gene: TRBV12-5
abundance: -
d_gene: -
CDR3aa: CASGLGEISNQPQHF
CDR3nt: TGTGCTAGTGGTTTGGGGGAGATTAGCAATCAGCCCCAGCATTTT

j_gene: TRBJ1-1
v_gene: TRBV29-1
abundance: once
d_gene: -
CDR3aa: CSAAARRNTEAFF
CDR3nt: TGCAGCGCCGCAGCGAGGAGGAACACTGAAGCTTTCTTT

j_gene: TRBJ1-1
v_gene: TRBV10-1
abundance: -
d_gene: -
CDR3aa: CASMDNTEAFF
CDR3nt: TGCGCCAGCATGGACAACACTGAAGCTTTCTTT

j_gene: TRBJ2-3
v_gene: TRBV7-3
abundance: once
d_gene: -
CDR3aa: CASSLSPDRRDTQYF
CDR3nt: TGTGCCAGCAGCTTATCTCCCGACAGGAGGGATACGCAGTATTTT

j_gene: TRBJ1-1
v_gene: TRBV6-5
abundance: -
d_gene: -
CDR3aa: CASTNVGEAFF
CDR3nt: TGTGCCAGCACCAACGTCGGTGAAGCTTTCTTT

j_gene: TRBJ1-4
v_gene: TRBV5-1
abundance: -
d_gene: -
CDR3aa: CASSSLGGPEKLFF
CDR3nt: TGCGCCAGCAGCTCTCTCGGAGGCCCGGAAAAACTGTTTTTT

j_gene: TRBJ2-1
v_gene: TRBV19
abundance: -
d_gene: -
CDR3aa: CASSISGGFYNEQFF
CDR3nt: TGTGCCAGTAGTATATCGGGCGGGTTTTACAATGAGCAGTTCTTC

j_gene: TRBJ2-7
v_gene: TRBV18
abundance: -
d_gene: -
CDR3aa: CASSPSGLSSYEQYF
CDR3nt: TGTGCCAGCTCACCATCGGGACTGAGCTCCTACGAGCAGTACTTC

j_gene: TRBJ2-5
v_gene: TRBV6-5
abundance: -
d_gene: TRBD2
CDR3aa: CASSYGGLAGRETQYF
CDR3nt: TGTGCCAGCAGTTACGGGGGACTAGCGGGACGGGAGACCCAGTACTTC

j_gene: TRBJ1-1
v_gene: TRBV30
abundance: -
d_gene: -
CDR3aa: CAWTGEGSTEAFF
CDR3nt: TGTGCCTGGACCGGGGAAGGGAGCACTGAAGCTTTCTTT

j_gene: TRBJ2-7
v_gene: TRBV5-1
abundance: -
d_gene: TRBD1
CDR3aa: CASSLKDRGYEQYF
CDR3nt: TGCGCCAGCAGCTTGAAAGACAGGGGCTACGAGCAGTACTTC

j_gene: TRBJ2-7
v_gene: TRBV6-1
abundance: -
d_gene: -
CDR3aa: CASLPSLAGSYEQYF
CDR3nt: TGTGCCAGCCTTCCGTCTTTGGCCGGCTCCTACGAGCAGTACTTC

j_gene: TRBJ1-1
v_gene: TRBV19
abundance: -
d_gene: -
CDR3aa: CASSINNLNTEAFF
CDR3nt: TGTGCCAGTAGTATCAACAACCTAAACACTGAAGCTTTCTTT

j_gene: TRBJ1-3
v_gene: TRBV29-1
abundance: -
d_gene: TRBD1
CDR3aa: CSVLTRGGDLGNTIYF
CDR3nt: TGCAGCGTCCTGACCAGGGGGGGCGACCTCGGGAACACCATATATTTT

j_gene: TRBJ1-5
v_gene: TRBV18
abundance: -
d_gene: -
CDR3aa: CASSPREGSRQPQHF
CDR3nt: TGTGCCAGCTCACCCCGAGAGGGCAGTAGGCAGCCCCAGCATTTT

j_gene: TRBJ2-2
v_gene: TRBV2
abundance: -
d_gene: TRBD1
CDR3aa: CASSLQGASISGELFF
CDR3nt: TGTGCCAGCAGTTTACAGGGGGCTAGTATCTCCGGGGAGCTGTTTTTT

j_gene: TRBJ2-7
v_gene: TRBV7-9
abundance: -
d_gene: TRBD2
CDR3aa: CASSSGLADAYEQYF
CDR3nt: TGTGCCAGCAGTTCTGGACTAGCTGATGCCTACGAGCAGTACTTC

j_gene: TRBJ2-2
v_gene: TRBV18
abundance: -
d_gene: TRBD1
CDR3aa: CASSPRTGSGGANTGELFF
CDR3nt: TGTGCCAGCTCACCACGGACAGGTTCTGGAGGCGCGAACACCGGGGAGCTGTTTTTT

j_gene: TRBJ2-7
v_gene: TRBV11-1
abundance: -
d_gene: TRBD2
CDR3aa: CASSLAPGLNGRIGQYF
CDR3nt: TGTGCCAGCAGCTTAGCACCCGGGCTCAACGGGAGGATCGGGCAGTACTTC

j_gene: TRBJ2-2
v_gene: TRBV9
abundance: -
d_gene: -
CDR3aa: CASSVAGDDGELFF
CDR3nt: TGTGCCAGCAGCGTAGCAGGGGACGACGGGGAGCTGTTTTTT

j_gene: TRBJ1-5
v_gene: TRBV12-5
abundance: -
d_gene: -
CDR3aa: CASVGRQDRDNQPQHF
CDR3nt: TGTGCTAGTGTTGGGAGACAAGACAGAGATAATCAGCCCCAGCATTTT

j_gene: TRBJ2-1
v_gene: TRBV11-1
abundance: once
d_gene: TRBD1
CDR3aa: CASSSGQGNEQFF
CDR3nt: TGTGCCAGCAGCTCGGGACAGGGTAATGAGCAGTTCTTC

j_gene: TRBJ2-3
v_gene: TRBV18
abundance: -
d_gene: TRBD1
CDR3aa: CASSPMTGGTDTQYF
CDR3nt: TGTGCCAGCTCACCAATGACAGGGGGGACAGATACGCAGTATTTT

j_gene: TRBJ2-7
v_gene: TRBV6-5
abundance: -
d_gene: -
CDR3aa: CASSRRAEAYEQYF
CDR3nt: TGTGCCAGCAGCCGCCGGGCCGAGGCCTACGAGCAGTACTTC

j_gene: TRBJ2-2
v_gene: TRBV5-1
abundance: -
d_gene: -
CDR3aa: CASSLQETGELFF
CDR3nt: TGCGCCAGCAGCTTGCAAGAGACCGGGGAGCTGTTTTTT

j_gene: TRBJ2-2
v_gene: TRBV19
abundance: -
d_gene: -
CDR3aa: CASSIRDTGELFF
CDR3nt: TGTGCCAGTAGTATTAGAGACACCGGGGAGCTGTTTTTT

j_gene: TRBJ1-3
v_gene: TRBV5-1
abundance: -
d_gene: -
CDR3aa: CASSLSLGSSGNTIYF
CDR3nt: TGCGCCAGCAGCTTGTCGCTGGGTTCCTCTGGAAACACCATATATTTT

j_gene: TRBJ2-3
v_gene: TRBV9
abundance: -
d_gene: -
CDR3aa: CASSVPQGEGSWDTQYF
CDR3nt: TGTGCCAGCAGCGTGCCCCAGGGAGAGGGGTCCTGGGATACGCAGTATTTT

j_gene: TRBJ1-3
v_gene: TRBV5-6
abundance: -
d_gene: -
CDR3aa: CASSWGSSGNTIYF
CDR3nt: TGTGCCAGCAGTTGGGGGAGCTCTGGAAACACCATATATTTT

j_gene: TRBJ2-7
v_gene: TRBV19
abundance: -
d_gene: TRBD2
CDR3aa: CASSKKWGTSGSYEQYF
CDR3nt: TGTGCCAGTAGTAAAAAGTGGGGGACTAGCGGGAGCTACGAGCAGTACTTC

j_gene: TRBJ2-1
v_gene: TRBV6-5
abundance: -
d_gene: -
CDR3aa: CASSSQYNEQFF
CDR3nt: TGTGCCAGCAGTTCCCAATACAATGAGCAGTTCTTC

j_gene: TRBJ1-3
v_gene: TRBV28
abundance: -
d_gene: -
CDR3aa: CASSFIRVGAGNTIYF
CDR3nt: TGTGCCAGCAGTTTTATCCGGGTCGGTGCGGGAAACACCATATATTTT

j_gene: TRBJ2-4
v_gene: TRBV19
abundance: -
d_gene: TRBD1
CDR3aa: CASSNRGDWAKNIQYF
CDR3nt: TGTGCCAGTAGTAACAGGGGAGACTGGGCCAAAAACATTCAGTACTTC

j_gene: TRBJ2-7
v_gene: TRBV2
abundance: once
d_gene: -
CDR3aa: CASTNQLAYEQYF
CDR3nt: TGTGCCAGCACCAATCAGCTTGCCTACGAGCAGTACTTC